This T cell receptor beta chain is drawn from a study of CD8+CD57+ T cells in acquired aplastic anemia. This clonotype has a count of ten or more. Germline values: CDR1 MNHEY, CDR2 SVGEGT. The CDR3 is 12 amino acids. Trimming took 7 bases from V and 8 from J; bases not matched to a gene: 5. The TCR beta profiling, which covered VDJ combination and CDR3 sequence, was carried out using genomic DNA as the template. TCRdb analysed the reads with MiXCR anew, one entry per CDR3 protein. Of around 200,000 distinct CDR3 sequences listed, 50% to 55% are singletons. This TCR derives from a human donor in good health, serving as a control. The source material was sorted CD4+, CD8+, or CD8+CD57+ T cells (not recorded which) from PBMCs. The V and J genes are TRBV6-2 or TRBV6-3 and TRBJ1-2; 9 bases agree with TRBD1. The CDR3 sequence is CASTDRGGGYTF. The CDR3 DNA reads as TGTGCCAGCACGGACAGGGGAGGCGGCTACACCTTC.